This T cell receptor (beta chain) appears in the sequencing data of a study of shared clonotypes between healthy human individuals. Sequencing was performed with immunoSEQ multiplex PCR; in TCRdb, only in-frame clones are kept and a portion is missing. The repertoire includes about 1.5 million clones, around 98% of them detected once, and less than 0.55% sits in the top ten. V shed 5 bases and J shed 0 bases, with 23 bases lying between them. The CDR3 totals 18 residues. CDR1 is SGHTA and CDR2 is FQGNSA in the germline V gene. The receptor's source is a man under 40 in good health. The sequencing input was naive CD4+ T cells sorted from blood. Subset indicated: CD45RA+ positively selected. The V gene is TRBV7-2, the J gene TRBJ2-7; possible D gene TRBD2, 6 bases. The CDR3 DNA follows: TGTGCCAGCAGCCGCGATGGGACTGGGCTAGCGAACTCCTACGAGCAGTACTTC. The encoded protein is CASSRDGTGLANSYEQYF.